This passage covers 14 T cell receptor beta chains from one sample sequenced in a study of CD8+ T cells in alopecia areata. Extracted from the samples, RNA was reverse transcribed into cDNA to serve as the sequencing template. Clones were read by immunoSEQ multiplex PCR, and TCRdb kept only the in-frame ones, dropping some. The sample lists more than 150,000 clones, about 63% occurring once. Source: CD4+ T cells sorted from blood, taken at week 0. These receptors came from a human donor with alopecia areata.

This clone is categorized as medium-sized. The rearrangement links TRBV19 to TRBJ1-2, with D perhaps matching TRBD1 (5 bases). The germline CDR1 and CDR2 sequences are LNHDA and SQIVND (reference sequence). The CDR3 extends over 14 amino acids. V dropped 6 bases and J dropped 4 bases, with 15 bases sitting between them. The CDR3 nucleotides read TGTGCCAGTAGGCGCCCGAGACAGACCTATGGCTACACCTTC. It specifies CASRRPRQTYGYTF.

This rearrangement joins TRBV11-2 to TRBJ1-5, with D maybe TRBD1 (5 bases). Per germline, CDR1 SGHAT and CDR2 FQNNGV. Trimming shortened V by 3 bases and J by 7 bases, and 10 bases separated the two germline ends. The CDR3 has 13 residues. CDR3 sequence: CASSLTANQPQHF. CDR3 sequence (DNA): TGTGCCAGCAGCTTGACAGCGAACCAGCCCCAGCATTTT.

The chain has TRBV29-1 and TRBJ2-1, with no clear D. The CDR3 is 12 amino acids. CDR1 SQVTM and CDR2 ANQGSEA come from the germline V gene. V was clipped by 7 bases and J by 8 bases, with 15 bases between them. CDR3 bases: TGCAGCGGCTTCCCTTTTCGGGATGAGCAGTTCTTC. Translated: CSGFPFRDEQFF.

This sequence joins TRBV30 and TRBJ2-7, with D perhaps matching TRBD1 or TRBD2 (5 bases each). The length of the CDR3 is 13 residues. Trimming cost V 4 bases and J 2 bases, with 12 bases left between them. Germline lookup yields CDR1 GTSNPN and CDR2 SVGIG (reference sequence). CDR3 nucleotide sequence: TGTGCCTGGACGACCGGGACCACCTACGAGCAGTACTTC. Amino acid sequence: CAWTTGTTYEQYF.

The chain combines TRBV6-5 with TRBJ1-1, with D possibly being TRBD1 (6 bases). CDR1 MNHEY and CDR2 SVGAGI come from the germline V gene. This CDR3 has 15 residues. The V end lost 5 bases, the J end lost 2 bases, and 15 bases lay between the germline ends. CDR3 nucleotide sequence: TGTGCCAGCAGTAACGCAGGGGTGCGAAACACTGAAGCTTTCTTT. It translates to CASSNAGVRNTEAFF.

This clone was found a few times. J is TRBJ1-1 and V is TRBV7-9, with D unresolved. This CDR3 region has 13 residues. V gave up 1 base and J gave up 0 bases, with 3 bases separating them. The germline V gene encodes CDR1 SEHNR and CDR2 FQNEAQ (reference sequence). The chain's CDR3 is CASSLELNTEAFF. The CDR3 nucleotides read TGTGCCAGCAGCTTAGAACTGAACACTGAAGCTTTCTTT.

This clone was counted a single time. This chain uses TRBV5-4 with TRBJ2-1; 7 nucleotides agree with TRBD1. The CDR3 covers 16 residues. CDR1 is SGHNT, CDR2 YYREEE, per germline (reference sequence). With V trimmed by 0 bases and J by 1 base, 4 bases remained unmatched. CDR3 DNA sequence: TGTGCCAGCAGCTTGGGAGGGGGCGAATCCTACAATGAGCAGTTCTTC. Translation: CASSLGGGESYNEQFF.

The rearrangement links TRBV30 to TRBJ2-7, with 7 bases that match TRBD2. The germline gives CDR1 GTSNPN, CDR2 SVGIG (reference sequence). V trimming: 3 bases; J trimming: 5 bases; junction bases outside the gene matches: 4. The CDR3 spans 12 residues. The CDR3 spells CAWSEGGHEQYF. For the CDR3, the DNA is TGTGCCTGGAGCGAGGGAGGGCACGAGCAGTACTTC. Drawing the rest from reference TRBV30 and TRBJ2-7, the complete variable domain is SQTIHQWPATLVQPVGSPLSLECTVEGTSNPNLYWYRQAAGRGLQLLFYSVGIGQISSEVPQNLSASRPQDRQFILSSKKLLLSDSGFYLCAWSEGGHEQYFGPGTRLTVT.

This clone was seen at least ten times. The gene calls are TRBV5-1 and TRBJ2-2, with D possibly TRBD1 on 5 matching bases. Trimming shortened V by 2 bases and J by 4 bases, and 6 bases separated the two germline ends. Germline loops: CDR1 SGHRS, CDR2 YFSETQ. The CDR3 covers 13 residues. The CDR3 reads CASSFGATGELFF. The CDR3 DNA is TGCGCCAGCAGCTTTGGGGCCACCGGGGAGCTGTTTTTT.

The rearrangement links TRBV5-6 to TRBJ1-5; D gene ambiguous. Germline loops: CDR1 SGHDT, CDR2 YYEEEE. V shed 1 base and J shed 2 bases, with 10 bases lying between them. The CDR3 spans 15 residues. Here the CDR3 reads CASSLSRTGNQPQHF. Here the CDR3 DNA reads TGTGCCAGCAGCTTGTCCAGGACTGGCAATCAGCCCCAGCATTTT. Filled out from reference TRBV5-6 and TRBJ1-5, the complete variable domain reads DAGVTQSPTHLIKTRGQQVTLRCSPKSGHDTVSWYQQALGQGPQFIFQYYEEEERQRGNFPDRFSGHQFPNYSSELNVNALLLGDSALYLCASSLSRTGNQPQHFGDGTRLSIL.

The J gene is TRBJ1-3, the V gene TRBV5-1; 7 nucleotides match TRBD1. Germline V CDR1 and CDR2: SGHRS, YFSETQ. The CDR3 totals 13 residues. With V trimmed by 4 bases and J by 5 bases, 3 bases remained unmatched. CDR3: CASSLGQRNTIYF. In DNA form, the CDR3 reads TGCGCCAGCAGCCTGGGACAGCGAAACACCATATATTTT.

The rearrangement joins TRBV27 to TRBJ2-3; TRBD2 is a possible D gene (6 bases). The V end lost 6 bases, the J end lost 4 bases, and 17 bases lay between the germline ends. The CDR3 spans 15 residues. Germline V lookup: CDR1 MNHEY, CDR2 SMNVEV (reference sequence). The CDR3, as DNA: TGTGCCAGCAGGCTGTGGGGGGAAGGGGCAGATACGCAGTATTTT. Its translation is CASRLWGEGADTQYF.

The chain couples TRBV30 to TRBJ1-6; TRBD1 matches at 7 bases. CDR1 and CDR2 from the germline V gene are GTSNPN and SVGIG (reference sequence). The CDR3 length is 16 residues. Trimming cost V 2 bases and J 7 bases; bases outside gene matches: 11. The CDR3, as DNA: TGTGCCTGGAGTTCCTACCGGGACAGTTGGAATTCACCCCTCCACTTT. Amino acid sequence: CAWSSYRDSWNSPLHF.

The chain employs TRBV7-9 and TRBJ1-6; D is perhaps TRBD1 (5 bases). V dropped 1 base and J dropped 9 bases, with 13 bases sitting between them. Germline V gene lookup returns CDR1 SEHNR and CDR2 FQNEAQ (reference sequence). This CDR3 is 15 amino acids long. CDR3 sequence: CASSLVAPDTSPLHF. DNA of the CDR3: TGTGCCAGCAGCTTAGTGGCACCGGACACTTCACCCCTCCACTTT.